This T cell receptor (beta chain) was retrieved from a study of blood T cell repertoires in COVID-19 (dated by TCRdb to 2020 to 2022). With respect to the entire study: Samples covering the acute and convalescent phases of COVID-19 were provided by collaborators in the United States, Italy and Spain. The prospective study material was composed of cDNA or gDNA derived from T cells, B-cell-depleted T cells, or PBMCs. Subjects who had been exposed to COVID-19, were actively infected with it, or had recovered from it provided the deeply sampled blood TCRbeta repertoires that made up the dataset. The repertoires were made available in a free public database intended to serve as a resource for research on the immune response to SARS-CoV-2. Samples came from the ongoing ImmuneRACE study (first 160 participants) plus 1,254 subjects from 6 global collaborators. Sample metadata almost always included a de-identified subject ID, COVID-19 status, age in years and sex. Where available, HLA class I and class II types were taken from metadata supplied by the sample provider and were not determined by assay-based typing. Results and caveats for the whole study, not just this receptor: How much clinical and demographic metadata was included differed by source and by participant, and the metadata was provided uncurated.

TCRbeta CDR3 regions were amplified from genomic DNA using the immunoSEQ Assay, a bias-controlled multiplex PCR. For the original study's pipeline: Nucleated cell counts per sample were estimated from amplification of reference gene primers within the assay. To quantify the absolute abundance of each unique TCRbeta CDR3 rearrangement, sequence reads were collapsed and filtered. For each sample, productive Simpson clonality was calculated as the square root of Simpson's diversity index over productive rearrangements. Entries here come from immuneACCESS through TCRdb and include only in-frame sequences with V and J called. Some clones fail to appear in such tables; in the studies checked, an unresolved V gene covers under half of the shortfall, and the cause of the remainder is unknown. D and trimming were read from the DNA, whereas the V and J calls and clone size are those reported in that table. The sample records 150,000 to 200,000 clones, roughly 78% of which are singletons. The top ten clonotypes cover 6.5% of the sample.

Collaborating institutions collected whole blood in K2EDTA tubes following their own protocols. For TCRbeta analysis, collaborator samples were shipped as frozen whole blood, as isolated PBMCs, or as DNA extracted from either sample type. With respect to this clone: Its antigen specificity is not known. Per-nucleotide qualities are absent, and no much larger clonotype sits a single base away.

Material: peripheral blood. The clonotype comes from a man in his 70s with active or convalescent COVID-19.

In nucleotides, the sequence is TGTGCCAGCAGCTCGCCGACAGGGACTTACTACGAGCAGTACTTC. Its translation reads: CASSSPTGTYYEQYF. The sequence joins TRBV5-4 to TRBJ2-7; 7 matching bases give a weak D call of TRBD1. The germline V gene (reference sequence) supplies CDR1 SGHNT and CDR2 YYREEE. The trim is 3 bases for V and 3 bases for J, with a gap of 16 bases between the germline ends. The CDR3 covers 15 residues, taking in both the cysteine and the phenylalanine. The DNA shown is the 45-base CDR3, in frame from base 1.